This T cell receptor (beta chain) emerged from a study of radiation and T cells in renal cell carcinoma. Regarding the study as a whole: Pretreatment tumor biopsies were lacking, so baseline clonotypes are unknown. In blood, top tumor clones expanded by 2 weeks, shrinking by 4.

About this clone: Its matching antigen is unknown.

J lost 3 bases, V lost 4 bases, and 5 bases had no gene match. CDR3 length equals 14 residues. Germline-derived CDR1 and CDR2 are LGHNA and YSLEER. TCRdb's table, derived via immunoSEQ multiplex PCR, lists solely in-frame clones and lacks some. The sample lists about 130,000 clones, 88% occurring once. Time point noted: blood 2 weeks post-SBRT. This sample's treatment: 15 Gy SBRT to primary tumor, nephrectomy 4 weeks later. Blood was sampled at baseline, 2 weeks and 4 weeks after SBRT. The material sequenced was blood, taken from a patient whose treatment included radiotherapy and nephrectomy. The clonotype comes from a woman aged 70-85 years with renal cell carcinoma. The chain combines TRBV4-3 with TRBJ1-1; 7 bases map to TRBD1. CDR3 in amino acids: CASSRQGGDTEAFF. Written as DNA, the CDR3 is TGCGCCAGCAGCCGACAGGGTGGGGACACTGAAGCTTTCTTT.